This TCR beta chain came from a study of blood T cell repertoires in COVID-19. Study-wide background: Specimens from acute and convalescent COVID-19 originated in the United States, Italy and Spain. Sample material is recorded as cDNA or gDNA derived from T cells, B-cell-depleted T cells, or PBMCs.

As handled by the study authors: Reference gene primer amplification yielded estimated nucleated cell counts. The data were produced by immunoSEQ multiplex PCR, yet TCRdb's version contains in-frame clones alone and is incomplete. V, J and clone size are taken as reported in that table, and D and trimming were inferred from the DNA itself. The data hold 65,000 to 90,000 clones, with around 90% observed a single time. Per germline, CDR1 LNHDA and CDR2 SQIVND (reference sequence). This CDR3 is 14 amino acids long. V lost 5 bases, J lost 10 bases, and 18 bases lay in between. This clonotype was obtained from a woman between 50 and 59 years old with active or convalescent COVID-19. Sequences were obtained from peripheral blood. The chain links TRBV19 to TRBJ1-5; no reliable D call. The CDR3 DNA sequence: TGTGCCAGTAGTTTACAGTCTCCGCCAACCCCCCAGCATTTT. Translated, it gives CASSLQSPPTPQHF.